This TCR beta chain emerged from a study of shared clonotypes between healthy human individuals. Study-wide points: Generation probabilities were higher for clonotypes shared across all four sorted-subset donors than for unshared ones. Sample collection involved blood only; tissue repertoires are likely different.

The study drew its donors from healthy HIV-negative adults without recent acute infections or vaccinations. Germline loops: CDR1 MNHNY, CDR2 SVGAGI (reference sequence). This CDR3 contains 15 residues. V dropped 0 bases and J dropped 4 bases, with 12 bases sitting between them. This clone was seen only once. No antigen is known for it. The data were produced by immunoSEQ multiplex PCR, yet TCRdb's version contains in-frame clones alone and is incomplete. The sample shows around 2.5 million clones, 80% to 95% of them seen only once. This sequence was found in a man aged 18 to 35 in good health. Some clones in this sample may be carry-over from other donors' samples. Sequencing input: naive CD4+ T cells from PBMCs. Subset meaning: CD45RA+ positively selected. The J gene is TRBJ1-2, the V gene TRBV6-6; no reliable D call. The CDR3 coding sequence is TGTGCCAGCAGTTACTCCGCATCGGCGATCTATGGCTACACCTTC. It encodes CASSYSASAIYGYTF.